This T cell receptor (beta chain) is drawn from a study of T cell responses to AZD1222 COVID-19 vaccine. The CDR3 is made up of 17 amino acids. Germline lookup yields CDR1 GTSNPN and CDR2 SVGIG (reference sequence). Trimming cost V 0 bases and J 4 bases; bases outside gene matches: 7. Study-wide findings and caveats: Clonal diversity may have been underestimated in mostly white British donors. The study sampled repertoires only after the peak T cell response.

With regard to this clone: What it recognizes is unknown.

Sequencing was performed with immunoSEQ multiplex PCR; in TCRdb, only in-frame clones are kept and a portion is missing. Of 100,000 to 150,000 clones in the sample, around 90% were seen once. This TCR came from an adult in good health. The chain joins TRBV30 to TRBJ2-5; 14 bases agree with TRBD2. Material: peripheral blood, obtained on day 0 of AZD1222 vaccination. The CDR3 nucleotides read TGTGCCTGGAGTGTACGCGGACTAGCGGGAGGAGGAGAGACCCAGTACTTC. Encoded protein: CAWSVRGLAGGGETQYF.